The present T cell receptor (beta chain) was sequenced within a study of response to subunit inactivated influenza vaccine. General study findings and limits: Few additional T cells are recruited per seasonal influenza vaccination, authors suggested.

TCRdb passed the RT-PCR reads through MiXCR, listing each CDR3 protein once. The repertoire holds fewer than 750,000 distinct CDR3 sequences, with 14% as singletons. The sample holds many counts of this clonotype. Its antigen is as yet unknown. The junction departs from the called germline gene at one end, perhaps through a read error. This CDR3 has 12 amino acids. The chain joins TRBV12-3 or TRBV12-4 to TRBJ2-2; TRBD1 or TRBD2 may be the D gene (5 bases each). The sample consisted of PBMCs from blood, taken 11 to 12 days after vaccination. The TCR was taken from a man aged 45-60 years who received an inactivated influenza vaccine. The CDR3 loop reads CASSLGAGELFF. The CDR3 nucleotides read TGCGCCAGCAGCTTGGGGGCCGGGGAGCTGTTTTTT.